This paragraph covers one TCR beta chain sequence. Its target is not known. Generation of TCR cDNA used 5'RACE template switching (which added a universal primer site and UMIs). TCRdb reprocessed the 5' RACE reads with MiXCR, giving one entry per CDR3 protein. The repertoire holds some 670,000 distinct CDR3 sequences, with approximately 13% as singletons. Germline-derived CDR1 and CDR2 are LNHNV and YYDKDF (reference sequence). CDR3 length: 16 amino acids. The V gene end was trimmed by 0 bases and the J gene end by 7 bases; junction bases not matched to a gene: 8. This entry is derived from a study of T cells after yellow fever vaccination. Study-wide background: Fractions low in cell number were prepared with SMART-Seq v4 Ultra Low Input.

Findings and limits, study-wide: Reappearance after the booster was seen for most primary-vaccination clones, at 95% to 97% CD4 and around 88% CD8. Researchers cautioned that FACS-sorted repertoires could harbor abundant clonotypes contaminating from the bulk population.

The origin of this receptor is a man aged 25 to 40 who received the YFV17D yellow fever vaccine. The chain is built from TRBV15 and TRBJ2-1, with TRBD2 matching 8 bases. The sample here was PBMCs, taken on the day of the yellow fever booster vaccination. This CDR3 is CATSRDVGLGGNEQFF. CDR3 coding DNA: TGTGCCACCAGCAGAGATGTGGGACTAGGTGGGAATGAGCAGTTCTTC.